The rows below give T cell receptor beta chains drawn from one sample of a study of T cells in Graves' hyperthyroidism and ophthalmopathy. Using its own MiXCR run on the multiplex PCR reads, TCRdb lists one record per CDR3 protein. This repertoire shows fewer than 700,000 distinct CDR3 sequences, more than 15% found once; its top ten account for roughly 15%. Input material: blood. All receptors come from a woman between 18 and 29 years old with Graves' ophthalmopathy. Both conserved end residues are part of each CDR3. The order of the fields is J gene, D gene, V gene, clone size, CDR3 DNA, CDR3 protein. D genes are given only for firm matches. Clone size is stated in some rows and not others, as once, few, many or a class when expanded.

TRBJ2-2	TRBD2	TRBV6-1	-	TGTGCCAGCAGTGAGTCGGGGGGGCCGAGCACCGGGGAGCTGTTTTTT	CASSESGGPSTGELFF
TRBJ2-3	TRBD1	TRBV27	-	TGTGCCAGCAGTCCGACAGGGGAGGTCAGCACAGATACGCAGTATTTT	CASSPTGEVSTDTQYF
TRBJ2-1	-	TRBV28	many	TGTGCCAGCAGGAGTGTTGGGGGTTCTAGCAATGAGCAGTTCTTC	CASRSVGGSSNEQFF
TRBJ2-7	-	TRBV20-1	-	TGCAGTGCTAGAGTCCCGGGGGCAGACGAGCAGTACTTC	CSARVPGADEQYF
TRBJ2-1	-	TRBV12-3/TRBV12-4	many	TGTGCCAGCAGTTCCAACAGGGTGGGTGAGCAGTTCTTC	CASSSNRVGEQFF
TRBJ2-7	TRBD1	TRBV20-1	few	TGCAGTGCTAGAGGGACGGACAGGGGATTTGGCTACGAGCAGTACTTC	CSARGTDRGFGYEQYF
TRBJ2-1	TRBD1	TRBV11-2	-	TGTGCCAGCAGCTCACGACTACAGGGGGAGGTTGGCAATGAGCAGTTCTTC	CASSSRLQGEVGNEQFF
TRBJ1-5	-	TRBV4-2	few	TGTGCCAGCAGCCAAGACAACCATTTT	CASSQDNHF
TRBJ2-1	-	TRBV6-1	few	TGTGCCAGCAGTATGGATTACAATGAGCAGTTCTTC	CASSMDYNEQFF
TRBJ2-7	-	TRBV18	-	TGTGCCAGCTCACAAAACAACCCCGGAGGGGGGGTCTCCTACGAGCAGTACTTC	CASSQNNPGGGVSYEQYF